This T cell receptor (beta chain) originates from a study of neurological immune-mediated disorders. General observations from the study: CDR3 amino acid sequences of expanded clones were not shared across subjects, a result suggesting private repertoires in all groups.

At least ten counts were recorded for this clonotype. What it binds is not known. Time point here: longitudinal time-point 1 (baseline). Sequencing runs each generated in excess of 200 million TCR-beta sequences derived from 15-18 subjects. TCRdb ran MiXCR on the 5' RACE reads and lists one entry per CDR3 protein. The sample lists fewer than 90,000 distinct CDR3 sequences; roughly 10% were seen once. CDR3 length: 13 amino acids. Trimming stripped 3 bases from V and 3 bases from J, with 9 bases between. Germline CDR1 reads LGHDT; CDR2 reads YNNKEL (reference sequence). Sequencing input: PBMCs. The V gene is TRBV3-1, the J gene TRBJ2-7; D ambiguous. The sequence was obtained from a young man in good health. The CDR3, as DNA: TGTGCCAGCAGCCAGCTTGGTCGCTACGAGCAGTACTTC. The encoded protein is CASSQLGRYEQYF.